These 11 T cell receptor beta chains share one sample of origin, sequenced in a study of cytomegalovirus exposure and HLA in healthy donors (dated 2017 in TCRdb). The protocol used for the library was the immunoSEQ multiplex PCR assay. Imported from immuneACCESS, the table was reduced by TCRdb to in-frame sequences with V and J called. These copies leave out some clones; in studies compared against another copy, an unresolved V gene accounts for under half, and the cause of the remainder is not known. Present in this sample are about 220,000 clones, approximately 88% of which were seen just once. The top ten hold around 15% of the sample. Sequenced input: PBMCs. The source is a woman in her twenties or thirties in good health and CMV-seropositive.

This CDR3 reads CASSDYRDAVHEQFF. DNA of the CDR3: TGTGCCAGCAGCGACTACAGGGATGCGGTCCATGAGCAGTTCTTC. V is TRBV11-3 and J is TRBJ2-1; possibly TRBD1 for D (6 bases). Trimming took 5 bases from V and 8 from J, leaving 19 bases between them. The CDR3 runs to 15 residues. CDR1 is SGHNT, CDR2 YENEEA, per germline.

The chain employs TRBV9 and TRBJ2-1; tentative D call: TRBD2 (5 bases). CDR3 length: 14 amino acids. The ends were cut back, 9 bases at V and 0 bases at J, with 13 bases in the middle. The germline CDR1 and CDR2 sequences are SGDLS and YYNGEE. The DNA of the CDR3 is TGTGCCATTTACACGGAGGCCTCCTACAATGAGCAGTTCTTC. It is translated as CAIYTEASYNEQFF.

This chain connects TRBV5-1 to TRBJ2-3; 9 bases agree with TRBD2. This CDR3 is built from 16 residues. CDR1 and CDR2 from the germline V gene are SGHRS and YFSETQ. V was clipped by 4 bases and J by 5 bases; unmatched bases: 11. CDR3 sequence: CASSPEPGLALDTQYF. The CDR3 region has the DNA TGCGCCAGCAGCCCGGAACCGGGACTAGCATTAGATACGCAGTATTTT.

The genes are TRBV19 and TRBJ1-1, with D possibly being TRBD1 (6 bases). This CDR3 has 13 residues. The V end was cut by 3 bases, the J end by 3 bases, with 8 bases between. Looked up from germline, CDR1 is LNHDA and CDR2 is SQIVND (reference sequence). CDR3 coding DNA: TGTGCCAGTAGTATCCAGGGGTACACTGAAGCTTTCTTT. As protein: CASSIQGYTEAFF. Based on the CDR3 plus reference TRBV19 and TRBJ1-1, the full variable domain is DGGITQSPKYLFRKEGQNVTLSCEQNLNHDAMYWYRQDPGQGLRLIYYSQIVNDFQKGDIAEGYSVSREKKESFPLTVTSAQKNPTAFYLCASSIQGYTEAFFGQGTRLTVV.

V usage is TRBV19 and J usage is TRBJ2-7, with TRBD1 matching over 8 bases. Germline CDR1 reads LNHDA; CDR2 reads SQIVND (reference sequence). This CDR3 is 17 amino acids long. V was clipped by 3 bases and J by 2 bases; unmatched bases: 12. For the CDR3, the DNA is TGTGCCAGTAGTATTGGTCCGCCAGCACAGGGGGCCTACGAGCAGTACTTC. Protein product: CASSIGPPAQGAYEQYF.

This sequence joins TRBV20-1 and TRBJ1-1; 9 nucleotides match TRBD1. The CDR3 is 11 amino acids. Trimming removed 5 bases from V and 10 bases from J; junction bases left unmatched: 5. CDR1 DFQATT and CDR2 SNEGSKA come from the germline V gene (reference sequence). The DNA for the CDR3 is TGCAGTGCTCACAGGGGGCTGGTAGCTTTCTTT. It is translated as CSAHRGLVAFF.

The chain joins TRBV29-1 to TRBJ2-1, with TRBD2 matching over 13 bases. The V segment lost 6 bases and the J segment 10 bases; nucleotides outside the gene matches: 6. Germline CDR1 and CDR2: SQVTM and ANQGSEA. There are 13 residues in the CDR3. This CDR3 reads CSVNGLAGDEQFF. Here the CDR3 DNA reads TGCAGCGTGAACGGACTAGCGGGAGACGAGCAGTTCTTC.

A single count supports this clone. The V call is TRBV9, the J call TRBJ1-5, with D maybe TRBD1 (5 bases). Per the germline V gene, CDR1 is SGDLS and CDR2 is YYNGEE. V dropped 0 bases and J dropped 6 bases, with 19 bases sitting between them. The CDR3 sequence is 17 residues long. CDR3 residues: CASSVGDEISGGQPQHF. The CDR3 DNA is TGTGCCAGCAGCGTAGGGGACGAAATATCCGGCGGTCAGCCCCAGCATTTT.

V and J are TRBV25-1 and TRBJ2-1, with TRBD2 matching 9 bases. The trim removed 1 base at V and 8 bases at J, leaving 12 bases unmatched. Looked up from germline, CDR1 is MGHDK and CDR2 is SYGVNS. This CDR3 has 17 residues. CDR3 nucleotide sequence: TGTGCCAGCAGTGAATCGGGACTAGCTACGGGGTCTGATGAGCAGTTCTTC. This sequence encodes CASSESGLATGSDEQFF.

The rearrangement uses TRBV9 and TRBJ1-4; the D gene is possibly TRBD1 (5 bases). CDR3 length: 14 amino acids. V lost 4 bases to trimming and J lost 4 bases, with 11 bases between them. Germline values: CDR1 SGDLS, CDR2 YYNGEE. The CDR3 DNA reads TGTGCCAGCAGCCCGACAGCTAATAATGAAAAACTGTTTTTT. Translation: CASSPTANNEKLFF.

This clone was recorded a few times. The chain uses TRBV7-3 and TRBJ2-2, with D unclear. In germline, CDR1 is SGHTA, CDR2 FQGTGA. The CDR3 extends over 13 amino acids. The V end was cut by 5 bases, the J end by 1 base, with 5 bases between. In DNA form, the CDR3 reads TGTGCCAGCAGCGCCCAGAACACCGGGGAGCTGTTTTTT. It encodes CASSAQNTGELFF.